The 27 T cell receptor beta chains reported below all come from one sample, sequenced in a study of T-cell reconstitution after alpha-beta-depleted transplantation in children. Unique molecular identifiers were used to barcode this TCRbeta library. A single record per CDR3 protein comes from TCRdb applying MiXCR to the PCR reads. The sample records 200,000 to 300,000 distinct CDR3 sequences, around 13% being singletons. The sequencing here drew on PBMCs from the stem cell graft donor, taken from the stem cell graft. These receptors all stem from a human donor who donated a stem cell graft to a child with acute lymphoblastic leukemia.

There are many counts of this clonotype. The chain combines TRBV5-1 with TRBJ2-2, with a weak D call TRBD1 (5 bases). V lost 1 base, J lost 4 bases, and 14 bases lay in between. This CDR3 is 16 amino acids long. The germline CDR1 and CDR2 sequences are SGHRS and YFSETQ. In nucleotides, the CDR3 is TGCGCCAGCAGCTTGCCGACAGTGCGTGGCACCGGGGAGCTGTTTTTT. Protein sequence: CASSLPTVRGTGELFF.

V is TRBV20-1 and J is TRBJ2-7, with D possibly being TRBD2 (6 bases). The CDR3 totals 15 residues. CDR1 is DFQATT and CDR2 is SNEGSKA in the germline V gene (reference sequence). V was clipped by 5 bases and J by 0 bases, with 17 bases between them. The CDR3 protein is CSAFIRDSLSYEQYF. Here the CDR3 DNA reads TGCAGTGCTTTTATCCGGGACTCCCTCTCCTACGAGCAGTACTTC.

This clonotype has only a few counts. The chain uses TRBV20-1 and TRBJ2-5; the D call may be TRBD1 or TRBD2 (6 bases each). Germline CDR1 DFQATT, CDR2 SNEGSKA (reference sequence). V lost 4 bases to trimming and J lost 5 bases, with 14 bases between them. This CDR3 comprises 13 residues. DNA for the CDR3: TGCAGTGCTAAAGGGGGGATGGGGGAGACCCAGTACTTC. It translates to CSAKGGMGETQYF.

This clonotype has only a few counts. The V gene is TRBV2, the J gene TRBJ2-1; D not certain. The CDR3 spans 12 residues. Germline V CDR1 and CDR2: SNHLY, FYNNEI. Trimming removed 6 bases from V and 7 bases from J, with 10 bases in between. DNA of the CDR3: TGTGCCAGCAGACCCCTAGAGAATGAGCAGTTCTTC. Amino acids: CASRPLENEQFF.

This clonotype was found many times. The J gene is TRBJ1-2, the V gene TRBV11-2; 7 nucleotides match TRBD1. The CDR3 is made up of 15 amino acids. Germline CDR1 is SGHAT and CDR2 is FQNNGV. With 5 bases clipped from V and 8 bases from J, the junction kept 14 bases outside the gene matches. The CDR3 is CASSPGLVTGEGYTF. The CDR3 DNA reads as TGTGCCAGCAGCCCGGGACTAGTTACAGGGGAAGGCTACACCTTC. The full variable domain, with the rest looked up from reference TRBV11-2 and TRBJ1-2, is EAGVAQSPRYKIIEKRQSVAFWCNPISGHATLYWYQQILGQGPKLLIQFQNNGVVDDSQLPKDRFSAERLKGVDSTLKIQPAKLEDSAVYLCASSPGLVTGEGYTFGSGTRLTVV.

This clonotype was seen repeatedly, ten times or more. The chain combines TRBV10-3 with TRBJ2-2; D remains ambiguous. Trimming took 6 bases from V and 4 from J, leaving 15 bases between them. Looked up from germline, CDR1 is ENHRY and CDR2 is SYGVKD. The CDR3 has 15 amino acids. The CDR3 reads CAIRPFSSVTGELFF. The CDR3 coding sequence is TGTGCCATCAGGCCCTTTTCCTCGGTCACCGGGGAGCTGTTTTTT.

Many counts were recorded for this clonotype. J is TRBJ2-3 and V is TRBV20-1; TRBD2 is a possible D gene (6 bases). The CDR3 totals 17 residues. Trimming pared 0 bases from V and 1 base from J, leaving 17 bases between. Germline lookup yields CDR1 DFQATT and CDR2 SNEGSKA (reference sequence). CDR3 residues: CSARDVGGNGGTDTQYF. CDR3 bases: TGCAGTGCTAGAGATGTCGGAGGGAATGGGGGCACAGATACGCAGTATTTT.

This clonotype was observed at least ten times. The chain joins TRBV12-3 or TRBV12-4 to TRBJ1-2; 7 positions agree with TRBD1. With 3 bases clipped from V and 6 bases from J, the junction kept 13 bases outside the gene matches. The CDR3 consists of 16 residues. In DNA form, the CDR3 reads TGTGCCAGCAGTTTTACCGCGGGACAGACAAAGGATGGCTACACCTTC. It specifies CASSFTAGQTKDGYTF.

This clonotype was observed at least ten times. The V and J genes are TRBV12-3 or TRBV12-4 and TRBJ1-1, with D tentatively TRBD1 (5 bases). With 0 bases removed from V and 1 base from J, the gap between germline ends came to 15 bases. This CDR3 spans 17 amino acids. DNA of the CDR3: TGTGCCAGCAGTTTAGCGGGGCCATTCCTTAGGAACACTGAAGCTTTCTTT. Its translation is CASSLAGPFLRNTEAFF.

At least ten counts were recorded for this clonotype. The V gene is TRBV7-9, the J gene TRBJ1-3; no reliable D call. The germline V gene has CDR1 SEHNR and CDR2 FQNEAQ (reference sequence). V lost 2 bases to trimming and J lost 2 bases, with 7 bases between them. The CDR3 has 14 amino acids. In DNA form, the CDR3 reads TGTGCCAGCAGCTTAAGTGTGGCTGGAAACACCATATATTTT. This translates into CASSLSVAGNTIYF.

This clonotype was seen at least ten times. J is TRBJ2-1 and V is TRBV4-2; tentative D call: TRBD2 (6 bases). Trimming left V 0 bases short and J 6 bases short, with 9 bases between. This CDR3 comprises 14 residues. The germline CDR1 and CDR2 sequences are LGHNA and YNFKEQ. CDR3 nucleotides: TGTGCCAGCAGCCAAGAGGAGGGGTCCAATGAGCAGTTCTTC. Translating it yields CASSQEEGSNEQFF.

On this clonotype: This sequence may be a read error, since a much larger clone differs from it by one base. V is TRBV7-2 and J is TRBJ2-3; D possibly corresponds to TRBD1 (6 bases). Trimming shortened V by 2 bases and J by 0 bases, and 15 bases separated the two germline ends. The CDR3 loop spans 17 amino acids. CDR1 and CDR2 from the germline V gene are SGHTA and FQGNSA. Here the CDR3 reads CASSLTGQRYSTDTQYF. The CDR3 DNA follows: TGTGCCAGCAGCTTAACTGGACAGCGCTATAGCACAGATACGCAGTATTTT.

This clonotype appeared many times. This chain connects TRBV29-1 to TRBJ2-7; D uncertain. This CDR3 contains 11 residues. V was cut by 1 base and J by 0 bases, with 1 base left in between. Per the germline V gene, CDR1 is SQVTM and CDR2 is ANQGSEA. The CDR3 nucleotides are TGCAGCGTTGAAGTCTCCTACGAGCAGTACTTC. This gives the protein CSVEVSYEQYF.

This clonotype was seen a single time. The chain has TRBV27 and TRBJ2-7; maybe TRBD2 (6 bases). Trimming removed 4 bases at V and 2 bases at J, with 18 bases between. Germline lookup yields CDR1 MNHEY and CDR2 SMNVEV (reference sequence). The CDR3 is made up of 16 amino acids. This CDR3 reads CASSSDMGGPTYEQYF. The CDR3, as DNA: TGTGCCAGCAGTTCGGACATGGGAGGCCCCACCTACGAGCAGTACTTC.

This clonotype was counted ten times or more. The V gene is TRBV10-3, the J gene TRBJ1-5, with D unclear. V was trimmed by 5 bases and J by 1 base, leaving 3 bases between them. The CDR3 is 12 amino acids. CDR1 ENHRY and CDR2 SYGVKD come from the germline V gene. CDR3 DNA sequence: TGTGCCATCAGTCGGAGCAATCAGCCCCAGCATTTT. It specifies CAISRSNQPQHF.

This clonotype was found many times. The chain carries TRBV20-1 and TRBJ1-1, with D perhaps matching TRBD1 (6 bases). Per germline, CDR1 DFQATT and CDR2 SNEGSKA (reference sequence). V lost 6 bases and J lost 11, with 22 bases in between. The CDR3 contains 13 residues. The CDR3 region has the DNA TGCAGTGCCGGGACCCAGGGGCTGGTGGAGGCTTTCTTT. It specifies CSAGTQGLVEAFF.

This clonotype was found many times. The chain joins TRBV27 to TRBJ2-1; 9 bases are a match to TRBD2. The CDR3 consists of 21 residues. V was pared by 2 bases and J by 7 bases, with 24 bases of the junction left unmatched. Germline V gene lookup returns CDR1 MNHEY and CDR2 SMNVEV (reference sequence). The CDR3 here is CASSLPPRLAGEGLLWNEQFF. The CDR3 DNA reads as TGTGCCAGCAGTTTACCTCCCCGGTTAGCGGGAGAAGGGCTACTCTGGAATGAGCAGTTCTTC.

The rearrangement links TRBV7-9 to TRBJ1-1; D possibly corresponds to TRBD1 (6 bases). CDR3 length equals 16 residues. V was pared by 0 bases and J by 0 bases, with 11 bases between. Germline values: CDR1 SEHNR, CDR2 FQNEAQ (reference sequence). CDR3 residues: CASSLAGQGMNTEAFF. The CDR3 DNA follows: TGTGCCAGCAGCTTAGCGGGGCAGGGGATGAACACTGAAGCTTTCTTT.

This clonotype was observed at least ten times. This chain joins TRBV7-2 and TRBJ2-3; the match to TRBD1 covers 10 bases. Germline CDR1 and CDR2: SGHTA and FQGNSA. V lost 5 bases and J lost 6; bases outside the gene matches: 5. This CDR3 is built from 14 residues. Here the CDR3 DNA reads TGTGCCAGCAGCCTGGGGACAGGGGTGGATACGCAGTATTTT. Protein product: CASSLGTGVDTQYF. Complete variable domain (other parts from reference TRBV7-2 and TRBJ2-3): GAGVSQSPSNKVTEKGKDVELRCDPISGHTALYWYRQSLGQGLEFLIYFQGNSAPDKSGLPSDRFSAERTGGSVSTLTIQRTQQEDSAVYLCASSLGTGVDTQYFGPGTRLTVL.

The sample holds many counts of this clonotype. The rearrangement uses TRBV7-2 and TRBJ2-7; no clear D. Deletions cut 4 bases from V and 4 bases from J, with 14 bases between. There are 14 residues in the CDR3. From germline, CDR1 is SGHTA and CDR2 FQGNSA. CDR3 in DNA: TGTGCCAGCAGCTCCACCGGGTCCTCATACGAGCAGTACTTC. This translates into CASSSTGSSYEQYF.

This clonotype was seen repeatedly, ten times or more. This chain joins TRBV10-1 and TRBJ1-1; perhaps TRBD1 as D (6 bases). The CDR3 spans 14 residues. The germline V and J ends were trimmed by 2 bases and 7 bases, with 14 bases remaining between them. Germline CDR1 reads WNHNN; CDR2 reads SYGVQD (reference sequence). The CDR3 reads CASSERQGRSEAFF. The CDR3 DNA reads TGCGCCAGCAGTGAGAGGCAGGGGCGTAGTGAAGCTTTCTTT.

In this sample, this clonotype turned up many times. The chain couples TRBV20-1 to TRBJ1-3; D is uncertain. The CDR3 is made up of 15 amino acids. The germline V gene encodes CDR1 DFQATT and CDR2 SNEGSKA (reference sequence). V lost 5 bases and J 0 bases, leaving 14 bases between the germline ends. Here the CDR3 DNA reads TGCAGTGCTTCCCCCAACCTTTTCTCTGGAAACACCATATATTTT. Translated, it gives CSASPNLFSGNTIYF.

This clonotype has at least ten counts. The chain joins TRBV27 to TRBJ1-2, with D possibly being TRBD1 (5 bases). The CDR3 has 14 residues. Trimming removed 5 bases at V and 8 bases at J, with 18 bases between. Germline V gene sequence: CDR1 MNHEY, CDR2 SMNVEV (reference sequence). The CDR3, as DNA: TGTGCCAGCAGTCCTTTTTTTTGGGGCGGAGGCTACACCTTC. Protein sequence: CASSPFFWGGGYTF.

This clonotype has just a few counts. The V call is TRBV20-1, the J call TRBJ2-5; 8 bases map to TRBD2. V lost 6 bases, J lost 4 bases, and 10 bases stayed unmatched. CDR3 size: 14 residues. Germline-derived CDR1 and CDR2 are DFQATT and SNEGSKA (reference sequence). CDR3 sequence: CSAARTGGSETQYF. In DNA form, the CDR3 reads TGCAGTGCCGCGAGAACGGGGGGGTCAGAGACCCAGTACTTC.

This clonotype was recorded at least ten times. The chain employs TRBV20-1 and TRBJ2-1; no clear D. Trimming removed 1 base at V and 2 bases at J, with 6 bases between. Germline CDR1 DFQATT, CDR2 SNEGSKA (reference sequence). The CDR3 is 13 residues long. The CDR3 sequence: CSARASPYNEQFF. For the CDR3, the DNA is TGCAGTGCTAGAGCCTCCCCCTACAATGAGCAGTTCTTC.

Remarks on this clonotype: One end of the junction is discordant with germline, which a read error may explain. CDR3 residues: CASSLVAGANVPTF. The CDR3 bases are TGCGCCAGCAGCTTGGTAGCTGGGGCCAACGTCCCGACTTTC. The rearrangement links TRBV5-1 to TRBJ2-6; TRBD1 is a possible D gene (5 bases). The germline gives CDR1 SGHRS, CDR2 YFSETQ. The CDR3 contains 14 residues.

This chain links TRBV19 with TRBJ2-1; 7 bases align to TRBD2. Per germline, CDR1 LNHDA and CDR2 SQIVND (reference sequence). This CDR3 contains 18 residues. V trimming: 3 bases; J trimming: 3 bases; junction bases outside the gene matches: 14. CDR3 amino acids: CASSIRSSAGKVYNEQFF. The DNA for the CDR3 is TGTGCCAGTAGTATTCGTAGTTCAGCGGGAAAGGTCTACAATGAGCAGTTCTTC.